Listed here are 12 T cell receptor beta chains from one sample, sequenced in a study of T cells in Graves' hyperthyroidism and ophthalmopathy. Amplified TCR beta CDR3 regions came from RNA transcripts. HTBI primers drove first-round RT-PCR of the TCR CDR3. TCRdb independently ran MiXCR on the multiplex PCR reads; one entry per CDR3 protein. The sample holds approximately 700,000 distinct CDR3 sequences, around 15% seen once. The sequenced sample was blood. The receptor set was obtained from a man between 18 and 29 years old with Graves' hyperthyroidism.

At least ten counts were recorded for this clonotype. The chain couples TRBV7-2 to TRBJ1-5; TRBD1 agrees at 7 bases. The germline V gene has CDR1 SGHTA and CDR2 FQGNSA. This CDR3 has 15 amino acids. V dropped 3 bases and J dropped 3; count of bases not matched to a gene: 5. CDR3 in DNA: TGTGCCAGCAGCTTGTACGGGACAGACAATCAGCCCCAGCATTTT. It is translated as CASSLYGTDNQPQHF.

The V and J genes are TRBV7-6 and TRBJ2-7; 10 positions match TRBD2. This CDR3 has 15 amino acids. Per germline, CDR1 SGHVS and CDR2 FNYEAQ. After removal of 0 bases from V and 4 bases from J, the junction contained 3 bases not matched to a gene. The CDR3 spells CASSLAASGRYEQYF. CDR3 DNA: TGTGCCAGCAGCTTAGCGGCTAGCGGGAGATACGAGCAGTACTTC.

Many counts were recorded for this clonotype. DNA of the CDR3: TGTGCCAGCGCTTTCTGGGGCAATCAGCCCCAGCATTTT. Encoded protein: CASAFWGNQPQHF. The chain joins TRBV6-2 or TRBV6-3 to TRBJ1-5; no clear D gene. The CDR3 extends over 13 amino acids. Germline V CDR1 and CDR2: MNHEY, SVGEGT. V shed 8 bases and J shed 2 bases, with 10 bases lying between them.

This rearrangement joins TRBV19 to TRBJ1-1, with TRBD1 matching over 10 bases. J lost 2 bases, V lost 4 bases, and 7 bases had no gene match. The CDR3 covers 16 residues. Germline CDR1 is LNHDA and CDR2 is SQIVND (reference sequence). The CDR3 bases are TGTGCCAGTAGTAAGGGGACAGGGGTCCCTAACACTGAAGCTTTCTTT. Translation: CASSKGTGVPNTEAFF.

This clonotype has more than one count but fewer than ten. CDR3 loop: CASALTGNTEAFF. CDR3 in DNA: TGTGCTAGTGCCCTGACAGGGAACACTGAAGCTTTCTTT. The chain employs TRBV12-5 and TRBJ1-1; perhaps TRBD1 as D (6 bases). The germline V gene has CDR1 LGHNT and CDR2 FRNRAP. Trimming removed 7 bases from V and 1 base from J, with 10 bases in between. The CDR3 runs to 13 residues.

There are a few counts of this clonotype. V and J are TRBV15 and TRBJ2-1; no clear D gene. The CDR3 has 13 residues. From germline, CDR1 is LNHNV and CDR2 YYDKDF (reference sequence). The V gene lost 0 bases and the J gene lost 12 bases, with 12 bases spanning the gap. For the CDR3, the DNA is TGTGCCACCAGCAGAGAGGGGTCAATGGCGCAGTTCTTC. Its translation: CATSREGSMAQFF.

In this sample, this clonotype turned up a few times. CDR3 sequence: CASSPTPGQDISYNSPLHF. In nucleotides, the CDR3 is TGTGCCAGCAGCCCAACGCCGGGACAGGATATCTCCTATAATTCACCCCTCCACTTT. V and J are TRBV12-3 or TRBV12-4 and TRBJ1-6; 8 positions match TRBD1. Germline trimming cut 6 bases from V and 0 bases from J; bases unmatched to any gene: 13. The CDR3 spans 19 residues.

CDR3 loop: CASRGHLLRDTQYF. The CDR3 DNA is TGTGCCAGCAGGGGACACCTACTCAGGGATACGCAGTATTTT. The V gene is TRBV11-2, the J gene TRBJ2-3; TRBD1 is a possible D gene (6 bases). The CDR3 length is 14 residues. CDR1 is SGHAT, CDR2 FQNNGV, per germline. Trimming took off 6 bases at V and 6 bases at J, with 16 bases between the two ends.

This chain joins TRBV6-1 and TRBJ2-2; D is ambiguous. V was clipped by 10 bases and J by 6 bases, with 12 bases between them. The CDR3 sequence is 12 residues long. The germline gives CDR1 MNHNS, CDR2 SASEGT. The CDR3 loop is CATTRRSGELFF. CDR3 DNA: TGTGCCACCACAAGGCGGTCCGGGGAGCTGTTTTTT.

This clonotype has at least ten counts. The chain links TRBV6-1 to TRBJ2-1, with 8 bases fitting TRBD2. Germline CDR1 reads MNHNS; CDR2 reads SASEGT. V lost 6 bases, J lost 2 bases, and 9 bases stayed unmatched. CDR3 length: 16 amino acids. CDR3 loop: CASRESGSATYNEQFF. CDR3 bases: TGTGCCAGCAGAGAAAGCGGGAGCGCCACCTACAATGAGCAGTTCTTC.

The chain joins TRBV27 to TRBJ2-5; D not resolved. V dropped 0 bases and J dropped 1 base, with 12 bases sitting between them. This CDR3 spans 16 amino acids. Looked up from germline, CDR1 is MNHEY and CDR2 is SMNVEV (reference sequence). The CDR3 coding sequence is TGTGCCAGCAGTTTATCGTTTCGGCTTTTCCAAGAGACCCAGTACTTC. It specifies CASSLSFRLFQETQYF.

This clonotype was seen more than once but under ten times. The chain carries TRBV28 and TRBJ1-2, with D possibly TRBD1 on 5 matching bases. The V gene lost 5 bases and the J gene lost 4 bases, with 14 bases spanning the gap. CDR3 length: 14 residues. CDR1 is MDHEN, CDR2 SYDVKM, per germline. CDR3 residues: CASSGGLTVYGYTF. CDR3 bases: TGTGCCAGCAGTGGGGGACTTACAGTCTATGGCTACACCTTC.